A selection of T cell receptor beta chains follows, all from one sample in a study of human versus mouse CDR3 diversity and MHC coevolution. TCRdb's table, derived via immunoSEQ multiplex PCR, lists solely in-frame clones and lacks some. The data show roughly 86,000 clones, with 90% to 95% seen just once and around 1.5% held by the top ten. Sequenced material: naive CD4+ T cells from blood. The receptors derive from a person between 25 and 69 years old in good health. Each CDR3 is given with its conserved first and last residue. The D gene is left open where the match is weak. Rows may omit the clone size; those that give it use once, few, many or a size class.

d_gene	v_gene	abundance	j_gene	CDR3aa	CDR3nt
TRBD2	TRBV7-8	-	TRBJ2-2	CASSLQGSGGSTGELFF	TGTGCCAGCAGCTTACAGGGGAGCGGGGGGAGCACCGGGGAGCTGTTTTTT
TRBD1	TRBV20-1	-	TRBJ1-6	CSAPNRGPLHF	TGCAGTGCTCCGAACAGGGGACCCCTCCACTTT
-	TRBV9	-	TRBJ2-7	CASSVGPGVGEQYF	TGTGCCAGCAGCGTAGGTCCAGGGGTGGGTGAGCAGTACTTC
TRBD1	TRBV6-4	once	TRBJ2-3	CASSRDRQASTDTQYF	TGTGCCAGCAGCCGGGACAGGCAAGCTAGCACAGATACGCAGTATTTT
-	TRBV7-8	-	TRBJ1-2	CASSRHGDGYTF	TGTGCCAGCAGCCGCCATGGAGACGGCTACACCTTC
-	TRBV9	-	TRBJ2-1	CASSTASGGNEQFF	TGTGCCAGCAGCACCGCTTCAGGGGGGAATGAGCAGTTCTTC
-	TRBV10-3	-	TRBJ1-1	CAISESVSPAFF	TGTGCCATCAGTGAGTCGGTGAGTCCAGCTTTCTTT
-	TRBV18	-	TRBJ1-2	CASSREGSVGYTF	TGTGCCAGCTCACGAGAGGGTTCGGTTGGCTACACCTTC
TRBD1	TRBV6-6	-	TRBJ1-1	CASRATGGATRTEAFF	TGTGCCAGCAGGGCCACAGGGGGCGCGACGCGCACTGAAGCTTTCTTT
-	TRBV6-5	-	TRBJ2-7	CASSYSGGEQYF	TGTGCCAGCAGTTACTCGGGAGGCGAGCAGTACTTC
TRBD2	TRBV11-2	-	TRBJ2-1	CASSRREGGDEQFF	TGTGCCAGCAGCCGGCGGGAGGGGGGAGATGAGCAGTTCTTC
TRBD2	TRBV14	-	TRBJ2-7	CASSLQLAGGPYEQYF	TGTGCCAGCAGCCTTCAGCTAGCGGGGGGGCCTTACGAGCAGTACTTC
TRBD1	TRBV7-2	-	TRBJ2-5	CASKPGQGIIQYF	TGTGCCAGCAAACCGGGACAGGGTATAATCCAGTACTTC
TRBD1	TRBV7-2	-	TRBJ1-2	CASSLGQGARYGYTF	TGTGCCAGCAGCTTAGGTCAGGGGGCGCGGTATGGCTACACCTTC
TRBD1	TRBV7-3	-	TRBJ2-7	CANSQPGQETYEQYF	TGTGCCAACAGCCAACCGGGACAGGAAACCTACGAGCAGTACTTC
-	TRBV2	-	TRBJ1-1	CASSAQVHTEAFF	TGTGCCAGCAGTGCTCAGGTACACACTGAAGCTTTCTTT
-	TRBV9	-	TRBJ2-7	CASSSGERPNYEQYF	TGTGCCAGCAGCTCCGGGGAGCGGCCGAACTACGAGCAGTACTTC
TRBD1	TRBV29-1	-	TRBJ1-1	CSLDRAPMNTEAFF	TGCAGCCTCGACAGGGCTCCGATGAACACTGAAGCTTTCTTT
TRBD1	TRBV7-3	-	TRBJ1-5	CAPIKGDSMYSNQPQHF	TGTGCCCCCATCAAGGGGGACAGCATGTATAGCAATCAGCCCCAGCATTTT
TRBD2	TRBV19	-	TRBJ2-7	CASMGRGPYEQYF	TGTGCCAGTATGGGGAGGGGCCCATATGAGCAGTACTTC
TRBD2	TRBV10-2	-	TRBJ2-7	CASESGGGYEQYF	TGCGCCAGCGAGTCTGGGGGGGGCTACGAGCAGTACTTC
-	TRBV5-1	-	TRBJ1-4	CASSLRSRVGGNEKLFF	TGCGCCAGCAGCTTGAGAAGTCGGGTCGGGGGAAATGAAAAACTGTTTTTT
-	TRBV27	-	TRBJ1-2	CASSLDRVYGYTF	TGTGCCAGCAGTCTAGACAGAGTCTATGGCTACACCTTC
-	TRBV6-6	once	TRBJ2-1	CASSRRQTYNEQFF	TGTGCCAGCAGTCGACGACAGACCTACAATGAGCAGTTCTTC
-	TRBV2	-	TRBJ2-3	CASTITGDTQYF	TGTGCCAGCACAATAACCGGAGATACGCAGTATTTT
-	TRBV27	once	TRBJ1-3	CASSLSGGWGNTIYF	TGTGCCAGCAGTTTATCGGGGGGGTGGGGAAACACCATATATTTT
TRBD1	TRBV19	-	TRBJ2-7	CASQPRDRGAEQYF	TGTGCCAGTCAGCCCCGGGACAGGGGAGCCGAGCAGTACTTC
-	TRBV28	-	TRBJ2-1	CASSLDLRGYNEQFF	TGTGCCAGCAGTTTGGACTTACGGGGCTACAATGAGCAGTTCTTC
-	TRBV9	once	TRBJ2-2	CASSGGTTEEHRGAVF	TGTGCCAGCAGCGGGGGAACTACGGAGGAACACCGGGGAGCTGTTTTT
TRBD1	TRBV9	-	TRBJ2-7	CASTPSGTATYEQYF	TGTGCCAGCACCCCGTCCGGGACAGCCACCTACGAGCAGTACTTC
TRBD2	TRBV7-6	-	TRBJ2-1	CASSLSQAGGPGNEQFF	TGTGCCAGCAGCTTATCCCAAGCGGGAGGGCCAGGAAATGAGCAGTTCTTC
TRBD2	TRBV19	-	TRBJ2-3	CASSSGGASDTQYF	TGTGCCAGTAGTAGCGGGGGGGCCTCGGATACGCAGTATTTT
TRBD1	TRBV27	-	TRBJ1-6	CASKIQGSPLHF	TGTGCCAGCAAGATACAGGGGTCACCCCTCCACTTT
-	TRBV9	-	TRBJ1-1	CASSSYTQGNTEAFF	TGTGCCAGCAGCTCATACACTCAGGGGAACACTGAAGCTTTCTTT
TRBD2	TRBV7-2	-	TRBJ2-2	CASSAGLAGMAGELFF	TGTGCCAGCAGCGCGGGACTAGCGGGAATGGCCGGGGAGCTGTTTTTT
-	TRBV27	-	TRBJ2-1	CASSLRSGDARPYEQFF	TGTGCCAGCAGTTTAAGGTCAGGGGACGCTAGACCTTATGAGCAGTTCTTC
-	TRBV5-1	-	TRBJ2-6	CASSLMEGANVLTF	TGCGCCAGCAGCTTGATGGAGGGGGCCAACGTCCTGACTTTC
-	TRBV4-3	-	TRBJ2-3	CASSQAQSTDTQYF	TGCGCCAGCAGCCAAGCCCAGAGCACAGATACGCAGTATTTT
TRBD1	TRBV28	-	TRBJ2-3	CASRSRVDRVGDTQYF	TGTGCCAGCAGGAGCCGCGTAGACAGGGTGGGAGATACGCAGTATTTT
TRBD1	TRBV10-3	once	TRBJ2-7	CAISEPGQPSYEQYF	TGTGCCATCAGTGAGCCGGGACAGCCCTCCTACGAGCAGTACTTC
TRBD1	TRBV6-5	once	TRBJ1-4	CASRTTGGNEKLFF	TGTGCCAGCAGGACAACAGGGGGAAATGAAAAACTGTTTTTT
TRBD1	TRBV25-1	-	TRBJ2-7	CASSFRGRGEQYF	TGTGCCAGCAGTTTCAGGGGGCGAGGCGAGCAGTACTTC
TRBD1	TRBV7-6	-	TRBJ2-3	CASSSRTGGTDTQYF	TGTGCCAGCAGCTCCCGGACAGGGGGCACAGATACGCAGTATTTT
-	TRBV7-9	-	TRBJ1-6	CASSYQNSPLHF	TGTGCCAGCAGCTACCAGAATTCCCCCCTCCACTTT
TRBD1	TRBV29-1	-	TRBJ2-7	CSVLTGGYEQYF	TGCAGCGTTCTGACAGGGGGCTACGAGCAGTACTTC
-	TRBV7-2	-	TRBJ2-5	CASSAGQRSQETQYF	TGTGCCAGCAGCGCGGGACAGCGCAGCCAAGAGACCCAGTACTTC
TRBD1	TRBV5-1	-	TRBJ1-2	CASSLSGGDYGYTF	TGCGCCAGCAGCTTGTCAGGGGGAGACTATGGCTACACCTTC
-	TRBV27	-	TRBJ2-1	CASSSRQGGSYNEQFF	TGTGCCAGCAGTTCCCGCCAAGGGGGCTCCTACAATGAGCAGTTCTTC
TRBD1	TRBV6-7	once	TRBJ1-1	CASSYPTGGAGNTEAFF	TGTGCCAGCAGTTACCCAACAGGGGGCGCAGGGAACACTGAAGCTTTCTTT
TRBD2	TRBV5-4	-	TRBJ2-5	CASSGGGAYQETQYF	TGTGCCAGCAGCGGGGGGGGAGCATACCAAGAGACCCAGTACTTC
-	TRBV28	-	TRBJ2-7	CASSQAGPYEQYF	TGTGCCAGCAGCCAGGCGGGTCCCTACGAGCAGTACTTC
-	TRBV18	-	TRBJ2-7	CASSPQPPAAGHEQYF	TGTGCCAGCTCACCACAGCCGCCCGCGGCGGGACACGAGCAGTACTTC
TRBD1	TRBV15	-	TRBJ2-6	CATSSPLRDRGAGANVLTF	TGTGCCACCAGCTCACCTCTCCGGGACAGGGGAGCTGGGGCCAACGTCCTGACTTTC
-	TRBV29-1	-	TRBJ2-3	CSVGTSTDTQYF	TGCAGCGTTGGAACTAGCACAGATACGCAGTATTTT
TRBD1	TRBV19	-	TRBJ2-3	CASSARGTDTQYF	TGTGCCAGTAGCGCCAGGGGGACAGATACGCAGTATTTT